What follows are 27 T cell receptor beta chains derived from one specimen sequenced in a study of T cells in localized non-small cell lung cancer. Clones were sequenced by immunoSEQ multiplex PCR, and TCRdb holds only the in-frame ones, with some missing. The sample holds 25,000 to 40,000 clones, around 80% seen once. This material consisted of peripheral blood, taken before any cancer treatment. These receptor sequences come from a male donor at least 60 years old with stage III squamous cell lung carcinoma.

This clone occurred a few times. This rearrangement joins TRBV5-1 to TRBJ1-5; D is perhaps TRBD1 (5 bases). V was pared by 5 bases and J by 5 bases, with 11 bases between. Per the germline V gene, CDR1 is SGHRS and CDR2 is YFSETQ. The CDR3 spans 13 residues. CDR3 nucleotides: TGCGCCAGCAGGGCAGGAGGGGATCAGCCCCAGCATTTT. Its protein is CASRAGGDQPQHF.

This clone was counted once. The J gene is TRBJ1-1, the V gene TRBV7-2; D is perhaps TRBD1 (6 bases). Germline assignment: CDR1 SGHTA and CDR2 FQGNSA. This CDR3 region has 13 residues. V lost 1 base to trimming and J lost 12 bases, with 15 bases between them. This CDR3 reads CASSLVGGRMPFF. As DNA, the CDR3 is TGTGCCAGCAGCTTAGTGGGGGGCCGTATGCCTTTCTTT.

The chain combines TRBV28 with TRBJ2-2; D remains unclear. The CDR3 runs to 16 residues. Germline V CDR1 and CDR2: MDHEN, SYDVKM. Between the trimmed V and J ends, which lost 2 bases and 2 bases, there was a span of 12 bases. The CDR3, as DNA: TGTGCCAGCAGTTTAGGGCTAGGTTTCAACACCGGGGAGCTGTTTTTT. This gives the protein CASSLGLGFNTGELFF.

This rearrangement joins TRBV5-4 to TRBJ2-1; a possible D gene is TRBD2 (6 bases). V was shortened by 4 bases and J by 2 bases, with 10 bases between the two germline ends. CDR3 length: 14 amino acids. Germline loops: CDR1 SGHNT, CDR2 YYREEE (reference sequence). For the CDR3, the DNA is TGTGCCAGCAGCACCCCTAGCGCCTACAATGAGCAGTTCTTC. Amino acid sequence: CASSTPSAYNEQFF.

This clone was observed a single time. CDR3 coding DNA: TGTGCCAGCAGTCTAGGACGCTACAATGAGCAGTTCTTC. Its translation: CASSLGRYNEQFF. The rearrangement joins TRBV6-6 to TRBJ2-1; no clear D gene. The CDR3 spans 13 residues. The germline CDR1 and CDR2 sequences are MNHNY and SVGAGI (reference sequence). Trimming cost V 5 bases and J 3 bases, with 8 bases left between them.

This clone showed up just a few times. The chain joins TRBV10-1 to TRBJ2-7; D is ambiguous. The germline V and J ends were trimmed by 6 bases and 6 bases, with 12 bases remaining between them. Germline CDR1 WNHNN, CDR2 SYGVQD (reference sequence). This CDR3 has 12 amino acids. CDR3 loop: CASRRASREQYF. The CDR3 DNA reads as TGCGCCAGCAGAAGAGCGTCTCGCGAGCAGTACTTC.

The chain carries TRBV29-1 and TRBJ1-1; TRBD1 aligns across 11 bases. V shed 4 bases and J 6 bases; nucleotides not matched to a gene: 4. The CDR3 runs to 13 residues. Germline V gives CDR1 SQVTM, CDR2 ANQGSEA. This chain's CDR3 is CSVGGQGVAEAFF. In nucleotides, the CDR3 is TGCAGCGTTGGGGGACAGGGGGTCGCTGAAGCTTTCTTT.

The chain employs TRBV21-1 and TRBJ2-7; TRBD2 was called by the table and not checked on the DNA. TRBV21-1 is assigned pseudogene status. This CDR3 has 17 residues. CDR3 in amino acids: CATPKLEPDKSSYEQYF. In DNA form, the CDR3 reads TGTGCCACCCCGAAGCTAGAACCCGATAAAAGCTCCTACGAGCAGTACTTC.

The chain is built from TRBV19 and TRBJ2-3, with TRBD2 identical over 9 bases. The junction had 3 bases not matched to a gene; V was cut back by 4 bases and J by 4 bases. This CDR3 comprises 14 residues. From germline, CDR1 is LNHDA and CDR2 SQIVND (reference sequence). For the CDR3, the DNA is TGTGCCAGTAGTAGCGGGGGGGGCGCAGATACGCAGTATTTT. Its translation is CASSSGGGADTQYF.

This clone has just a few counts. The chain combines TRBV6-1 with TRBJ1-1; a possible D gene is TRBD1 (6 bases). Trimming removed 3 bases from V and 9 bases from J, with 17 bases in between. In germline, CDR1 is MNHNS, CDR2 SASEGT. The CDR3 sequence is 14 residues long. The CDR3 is CASSEGLQGFKAFF. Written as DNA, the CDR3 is TGTGCCAGCAGTGAGGGCCTCCAGGGGTTCAAAGCTTTCTTT.

CDR3 DNA: TGTGCCAGCAGCCGCGGGGGCAGGGGAAGTGAAGCTTTCTTT. Translation: CASSRGGRGSEAFF. The J gene is TRBJ1-1, the V gene TRBV6-1, with D possibly being TRBD1 (6 bases). The germline V gene encodes CDR1 MNHNS and CDR2 SASEGT. Trimming cost V 6 bases and J 7 bases, with 18 bases left between them. This CDR3 comprises 14 residues.

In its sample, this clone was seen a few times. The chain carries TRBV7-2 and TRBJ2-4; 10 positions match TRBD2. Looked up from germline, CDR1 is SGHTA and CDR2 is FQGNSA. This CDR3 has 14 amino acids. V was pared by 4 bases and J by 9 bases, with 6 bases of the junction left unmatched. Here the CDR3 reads CASSSSSGGGIQYF. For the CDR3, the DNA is TGTGCCAGCAGCTCGTCTAGCGGGGGAGGCATTCAGTACTTC. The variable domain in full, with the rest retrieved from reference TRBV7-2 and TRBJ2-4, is GAGVSQSPSNKVTEKGKDVELRCDPISGHTALYWYRQSLGQGLEFLIYFQGNSAPDKSGLPSDRFSAERTGGSVSTLTIQRTQQEDSAVYLCASSSSSGGGIQYFGAGTRLSVL.

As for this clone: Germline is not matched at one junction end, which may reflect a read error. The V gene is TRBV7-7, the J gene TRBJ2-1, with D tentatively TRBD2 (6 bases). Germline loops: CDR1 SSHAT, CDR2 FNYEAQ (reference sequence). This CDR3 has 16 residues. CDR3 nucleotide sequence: TGTGCTAGCAGCTTAGTGGCGGGAAGCTCCTACAATGAGCAGTTCTTC. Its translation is CASSLVAGSSYNEQFF.

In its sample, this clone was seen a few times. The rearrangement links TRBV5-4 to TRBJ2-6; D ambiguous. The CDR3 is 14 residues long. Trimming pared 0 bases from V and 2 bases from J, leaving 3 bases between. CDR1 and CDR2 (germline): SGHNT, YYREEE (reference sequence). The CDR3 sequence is CASSLDTGANVLTF. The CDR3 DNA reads TGTGCCAGCAGCTTGGATACTGGGGCCAACGTCCTGACTTTC.

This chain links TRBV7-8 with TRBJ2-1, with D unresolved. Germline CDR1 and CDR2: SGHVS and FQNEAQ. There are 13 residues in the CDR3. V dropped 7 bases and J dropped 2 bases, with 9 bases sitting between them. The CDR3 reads CASIGRAYNEQFF. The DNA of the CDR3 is TGTGCCAGCATAGGTCGGGCCTACAATGAGCAGTTCTTC.

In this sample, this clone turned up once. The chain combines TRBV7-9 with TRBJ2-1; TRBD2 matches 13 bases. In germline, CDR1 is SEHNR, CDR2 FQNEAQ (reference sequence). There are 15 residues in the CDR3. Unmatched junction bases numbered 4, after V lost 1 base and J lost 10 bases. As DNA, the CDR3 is TGTGCCAGCAGCTTAGGGACTAGCGGGAGAGAGGAGCAGTTCTTC. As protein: CASSLGTSGREEQFF.

The CDR3 is CARERGAEGETQYF. CDR3 DNA: TGTGCCAGAGAGAGGGGCGCGGAGGGGGAGACCCAGTACTTC. The chain combines TRBV28 with TRBJ2-5, with D perhaps matching TRBD2 (6 bases). This CDR3 spans 14 amino acids. The V gene's germline CDR1 is MDHEN and CDR2 SYDVKM. Trimming removed 9 bases from V and 5 bases from J, with 19 bases in between.

The CDR3 nucleotides read TGCGCCAGCAGCCAAGTGGTAGGAGATGGCTACACCTTC. It translates to CASSQVVGDGYTF. The chain employs TRBV4-3 and TRBJ1-2; D is unresolved. Germline V gene sequence: CDR1 LGHNA, CDR2 YSLEER. Trimming removed 1 base from V and 6 bases from J, with 9 bases in between. The CDR3 runs 13 residues.

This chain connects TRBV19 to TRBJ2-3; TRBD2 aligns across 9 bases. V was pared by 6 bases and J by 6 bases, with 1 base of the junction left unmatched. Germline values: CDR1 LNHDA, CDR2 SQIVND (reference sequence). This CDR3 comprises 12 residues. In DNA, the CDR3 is TGTGCCAGTAGCACTAGCGGGGATACGCAGTATTTT. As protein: CASSTSGDTQYF.

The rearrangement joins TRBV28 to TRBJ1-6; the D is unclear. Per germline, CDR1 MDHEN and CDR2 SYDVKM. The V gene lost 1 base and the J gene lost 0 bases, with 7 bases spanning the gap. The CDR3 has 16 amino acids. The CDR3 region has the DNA TGTGCCAGCAGTTTATTAAGTCTCTCCTATAATTCACCCCTCCACTTT. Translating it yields CASSLLSLSYNSPLHF.

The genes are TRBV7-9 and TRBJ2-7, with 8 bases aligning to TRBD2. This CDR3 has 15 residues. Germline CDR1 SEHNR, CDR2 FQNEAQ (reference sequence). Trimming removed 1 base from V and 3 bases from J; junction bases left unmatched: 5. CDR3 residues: CASSLVLAELYEQYF. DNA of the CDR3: TGTGCCAGCAGCTTAGTACTAGCGGAGCTCTACGAGCAGTACTTC.

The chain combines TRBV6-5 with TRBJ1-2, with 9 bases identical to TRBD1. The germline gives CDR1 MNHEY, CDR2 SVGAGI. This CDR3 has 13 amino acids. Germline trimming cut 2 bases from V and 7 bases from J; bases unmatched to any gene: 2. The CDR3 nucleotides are TGTGCCAGCAGTTACGGGACAGGGACTGGCTACACCTTC. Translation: CASSYGTGTGYTF.

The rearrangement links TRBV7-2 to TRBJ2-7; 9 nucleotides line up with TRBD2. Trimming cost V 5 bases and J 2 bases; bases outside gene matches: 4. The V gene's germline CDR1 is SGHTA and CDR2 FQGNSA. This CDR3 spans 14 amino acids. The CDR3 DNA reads TGTGCCAGCAGCCTTAGCGGGGGACCCTACGAGCAGTACTTC. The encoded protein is CASSLSGGPYEQYF. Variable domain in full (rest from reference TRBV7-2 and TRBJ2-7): GAGVSQSPSNKVTEKGKDVELRCDPISGHTALYWYRQSLGQGLEFLIYFQGNSAPDKSGLPSDRFSAERTGGSVSTLTIQRTQQEDSAVYLCASSLSGGPYEQYFGPGTRLTVT.

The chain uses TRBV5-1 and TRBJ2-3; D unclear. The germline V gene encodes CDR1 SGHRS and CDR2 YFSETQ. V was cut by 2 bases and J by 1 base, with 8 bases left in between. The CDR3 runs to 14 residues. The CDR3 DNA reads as TGCGCCAGCAGCTTTTCTTCCGGCACAGATACGCAGTATTTT. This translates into CASSFSSGTDTQYF.

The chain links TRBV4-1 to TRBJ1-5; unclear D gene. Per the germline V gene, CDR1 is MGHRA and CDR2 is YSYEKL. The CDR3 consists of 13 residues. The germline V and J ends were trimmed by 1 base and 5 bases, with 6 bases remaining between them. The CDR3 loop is CASSQVIYQPQHF. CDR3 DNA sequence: TGCGCCAGCAGCCAAGTAATCTATCAGCCCCAGCATTTT.

The CDR3 DNA reads TGTGCCAGCACCCCGGGGGGAACAGATACGCAGTATTTT. Protein sequence: CASTPGGTDTQYF. The V call is TRBV6-6, the J call TRBJ2-3, with TRBD2 matching 7 bases. After removal of 7 bases from V and 3 bases from J, the junction contained 4 bases not matched to a gene. Germline V gene lookup returns CDR1 MNHNY and CDR2 SVGAGI (reference sequence). The CDR3 is 13 amino acids.

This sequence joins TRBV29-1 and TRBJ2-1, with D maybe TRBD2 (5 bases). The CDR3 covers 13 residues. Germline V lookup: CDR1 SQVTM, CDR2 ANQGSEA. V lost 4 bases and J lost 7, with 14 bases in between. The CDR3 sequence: CSVGGADWNEQFF. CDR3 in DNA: TGCAGCGTTGGGGGAGCAGACTGGAATGAGCAGTTCTTC.